A selection of T cell receptor beta chains follows, all from one sample in a study of blood T cell repertoires in COVID-19. The table came from immunoSEQ multiplex PCR; TCRdb's copy has only in-frame clones and leaves some out. This table holds 300,000 to 350,000 clones, about 87% found once. The material sequenced was peripheral blood. The origin of the receptors is a man under 40 with COVID-19, enrolled during active disease. CDR3s include the opening cysteine and the closing phenylalanine or tryptophan. The D gene is left open where the match is weak. For some rows the clone size is stated as once, few or many, or as a class when expanded; others skip it.

clone_size d_call j_call v_call cdr3_nt cdr3_aa
. . TRBJ2-7 TRBV6-6 TGTGCCAGCAATTCTCCCTACGAGCAGTACTTC CASNSPYEQYF
once . TRBJ1-1 TRBV9 TGTGCCAGCAGCGTAGCGGAGAGAGGCTCTGACACTGAAGCTTTCTTT CASSVAERGSDTEAFF
few TRBD2 TRBJ2-1 TRBV28 TGTGCCAGCAGTTGGGGACTAGCAGTCAATGAGCAGTTCTTC CASSWGLAVNEQFF
. . TRBJ2-5 TRBV6-4 TGTGCCAGCAGTGAGGGTCTGCTCGAGGCCCAGTACTTC CASSEGLLEAQYF
. . TRBJ2-2 TRBV18 TGTGCCAGCTCACCACCGGGCACCATTTCGAACACCGGGGAGCTGTTTTTT CASSPPGTISNTGELFF
. TRBD2 TRBJ2-1 TRBV29-1 TGCAGCGTTCCCCGGGGACTAGCGGGAGGCAATGAGCAGTTCTTC CSVPRGLAGGNEQFF
. TRBD1 TRBJ1-1 TRBV19 TGTGCCAGTAGCTCAGGACAGGGGCGTAAAGGCACTGAAGCTTTCTTT CASSSGQGRKGTEAFF
. TRBD2 TRBJ2-2 TRBV13 TGTGCCAGCAGCCGACTAGCGGGACTCACCGGGGAGCTGTTTTTT CASSRLAGLTGELFF
. TRBD1 TRBJ2-7 TRBV30 TGTGCCTGGAGAAGACAGGGGGCCTACGAGCAGTACTTC CAWRRQGAYEQYF
few . TRBJ1-2 TRBV5-1 TGCGCCAGCAGCGCCATGGACACCAACTATGGCTACACCTTC CASSAMDTNYGYTF
. TRBD2 TRBJ2-1 TRBV18 TGTGCCAGCTCGCCAATAGCGGGAGGTGGCAATGAGCAGTTCTTC CASSPIAGGGNEQFF
. . TRBJ1-1 TRBV24-1 TGTGCCACCAGTGATAGCACGGGGGGCTTTGAAGCTTTCTTT CATSDSTGGFEAFF
. . TRBJ2-1 TRBV6-2/TRBV6-3 TGTGCCAGCAGTAGAGGCGATGAGCAGTTCTTC CASSRGDEQFF
. TRBD2 TRBJ2-1 TRBV27 TGTGCCAGCACCCGCGGGAGACAGTCCAATGAGCAGTTCTTC CASTRGRQSNEQFF
. . TRBJ2-7 TRBV5-1 TGCGCCAGCAGCTTGGTTTTAGAGTCCCCCTACGAGCAGTACTTC CASSLVLESPYEQYF
. . TRBJ2-7 TRBV18 TGTGCCAGCTCACCACTAAGACAGAACGACGAGCAGTACTTC CASSPLRQNDEQYF
. TRBD1 TRBJ2-5 TRBV11-3 TGTGCCAGCAGCCGGACAGGGGATGGGTCAGAGACCCAGTACTTC CASSRTGDGSETQYF
. . TRBJ2-6 TRBV7-2 TGTGCCAGCATCCCGCCGTTGGACAGTGGGGCCAACGTCCTGACTTTC CASIPPLDSGANVLTF
. TRBD1 TRBJ1-2 TRBV3-1/TRBV3-2 TGTGCCAGCAGCGTCACGACAGGGCGCGGGAATGGCTACACCTTC CASSVTTGRGNGYTF
. TRBD1 TRBJ1-6 TRBV6-2/TRBV6-3 TGTGCCAGCAGTAGACAGGGGGCTTGGCCGTGGTCACCCCTCCACTTT CASSRQGAWPWSPLHF
. . TRBJ2-3 TRBV19 TGTGCCAGTACCGCGACAGTGAGCACAGATACGCAGTATTTT CASTATVSTDTQYF
. . TRBJ2-7 TRBV12-2 TGTGCAAGTCGCTTAGGGTTCGCAGGGAGGCACGAGCAGTACTTC CASRLGFAGRHEQYF
. TRBD2 TRBJ2-7 TRBV25-1 TGTGCCAGCAGTGTCGGGGGGGCTTTCGCAGCCTACGAGCAGTACTTC CASSVGGAFAAYEQYF
. . TRBJ1-1 TRBV5-1 TGCGCCAGCAGCTGGGCGGGGGACACCAACACTGAAGCTTTCTTT CASSWAGDTNTEAFF
. . TRBJ1-2 TRBV30 TGTGCCTGGAGTTTCGAATTCAGGGTAGACTATGGCTACACCTTC CAWSFEFRVDYGYTF